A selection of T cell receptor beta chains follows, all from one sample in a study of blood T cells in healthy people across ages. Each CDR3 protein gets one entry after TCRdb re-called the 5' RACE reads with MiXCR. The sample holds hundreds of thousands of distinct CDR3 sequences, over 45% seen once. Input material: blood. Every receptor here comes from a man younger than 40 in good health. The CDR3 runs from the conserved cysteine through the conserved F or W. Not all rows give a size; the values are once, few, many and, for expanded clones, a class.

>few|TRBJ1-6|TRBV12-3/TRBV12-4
CASSLGGYDSPLHF
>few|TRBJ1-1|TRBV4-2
CASSPGQDEAFF
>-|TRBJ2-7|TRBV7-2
CASSKKTGNEQYF
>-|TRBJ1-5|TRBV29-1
CSGRTGDQPQHF
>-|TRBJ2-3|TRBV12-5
CASGFVLAGGPDTQYF
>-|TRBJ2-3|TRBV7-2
CASSPQSGKSTDTQYF
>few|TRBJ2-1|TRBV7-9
CASTLFPRDSYNEQFF
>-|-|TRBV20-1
CSARDRRVQGRISEQYF
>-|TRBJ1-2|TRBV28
CASSLVAGNLYGYTF
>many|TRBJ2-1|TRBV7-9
CASSSSPSYNEQFF
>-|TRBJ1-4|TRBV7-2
CASSLETGDEKLFF
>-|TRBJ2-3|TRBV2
CASSEAPSGSGTDTQYF
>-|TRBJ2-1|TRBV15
CATSTGRGTYNEQFF
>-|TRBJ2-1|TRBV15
CATSRPNSYNEQFF
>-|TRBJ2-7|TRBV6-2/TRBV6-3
CASGSADSYEQYF
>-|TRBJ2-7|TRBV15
CATSRGLAGDNEQYF
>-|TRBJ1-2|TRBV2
CASRAGTGSNGYTF
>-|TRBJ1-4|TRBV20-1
CSALTGIEKLFF
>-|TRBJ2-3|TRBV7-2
CASSTDGGTDTQYF
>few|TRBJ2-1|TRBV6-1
CASRSSGGNEQFF
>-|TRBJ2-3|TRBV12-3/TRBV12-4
CASSPRRGISDTQYF
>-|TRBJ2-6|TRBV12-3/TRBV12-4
CASRPDSVRGGQSSGANVLTF
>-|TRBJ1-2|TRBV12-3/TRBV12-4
CASSVLGSYGYTF
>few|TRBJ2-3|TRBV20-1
CSARAGGLRTDTQYF
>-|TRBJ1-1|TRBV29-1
CSVDGFEDRMNTEAFF
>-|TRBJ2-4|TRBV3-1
CASSQALDVGSIQYF
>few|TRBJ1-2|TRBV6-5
CASSYQGEYGYTF
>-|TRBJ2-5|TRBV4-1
CASSQDGGTETQYF